This T cell receptor (beta chain) was profiled in a study of shared clonotypes between healthy human individuals. For the study at large: Per donor, three plates held CD4 naive cells, three held CD4 memory, two held CD8 naive and one held CD8 memory. Findings and caveats of the study: Clonotype sharing among donors was thought likely to change with sequencing depth.

V was cut by 0 bases and J by 7 bases, with 14 bases left in between. The CDR3 runs to 16 residues. Germline V gene lookup returns CDR1 SGHKS and CDR2 YYEKEE (reference sequence). With respect to this clone: The antigen is not known.

Deep-level assay runs were performed. Libraries were prepared by immunoSEQ multiplex PCR; TCRdb keeps only in-frame clonotypes and omits some of them. The table includes a few hundred thousand clones, 87% detected once. The V gene is TRBV5-5, the J gene TRBJ1-6; D is ambiguous. The sequence came from a man aged 18-30 years in good health. Sequencing input: memory CD8+ T cells sorted from blood. The subset is: CD45RO+ cells pooled with CCR7-negative TemRA cells. CDR3 in DNA: TGTGCCAGCAGCTTGGGGATTCGGACTGAGAATTCACCCCTCCACTTT. Encoded protein: CASSLGIRTENSPLHF. The full variable domain, its missing parts supplied by reference TRBV5-5 and TRBJ1-6, is DAGVTQSPTHLIKTRGQQVTLRCSPISGHKSVSWYQQVLGQGPQFIFQYYEKEERGRGNFPDRFSARQFPNYSSELNVNALLLGDSALYLCASSLGIRTENSPLHFGNGTRLTVT.